A single sample is the source of the 27 T cell receptor beta chains below, sequenced in a study of T cell repertoires in cytomegalovirus infection. Each CDR3 protein gets one entry after TCRdb re-called the reads with MiXCR. Among 200,000 to 250,000 distinct CDR3 sequences listed, about 20% were seen once. Source material: CD8+ T cells from PBMCs. All receptors come from a human donor in good health (CMV status not recorded). Some clones in this sample may be carry-over from other donors' samples.

The chain joins TRBV13 to TRBJ2-1; D ambiguous. The CDR3 is 14 residues long. V dropped 6 bases and J dropped 5 bases, with 14 bases sitting between them. Germline values: CDR1 PRHDT, CDR2 FYEKMQ (reference sequence). CDR3 sequence: CASRPIDGNNEQFF. In DNA form, the CDR3 reads TGTGCCAGCAGACCTATCGACGGCAACAATGAGCAGTTCTTC.

The chain recombines TRBV5-1 with TRBJ1-3; TRBD1 matches at 7 bases. Per the germline V gene, CDR1 is SGHRS and CDR2 is YFSETQ. The CDR3 covers 16 residues. J lost 0 bases, V lost 3 bases, and 6 bases had no gene match. The CDR3 region has the DNA TGCGCCAGCAGCTGGGACAGTTTCACCTCTGGAAACACCATATATTTT. It specifies CASSWDSFTSGNTIYF.

This clonotype was counted many times. V and J are TRBV20-1 and TRBJ2-5; D unresolved. This CDR3 contains 17 residues. Per germline, CDR1 DFQATT and CDR2 SNEGSKA (reference sequence). V was pared by 3 bases and J by 0 bases, with 20 bases between. CDR3: CSASSLFGGSYQETQYF. The CDR3, as DNA: TGCAGTGCTAGTTCTCTCTTCGGCGGCTCGTACCAAGAGACCCAGTACTTC.

This chain links TRBV6-4 with TRBJ2-7; D not resolved. CDR1 is MRHNA, CDR2 SNTAGT, per germline. The CDR3 length is 16 residues. V was trimmed by 0 bases and J by 1 base, leaving 13 bases between them. Here the CDR3 reads CASSDSSQILSYEQYF. CDR3 DNA sequence: TGTGCCAGCAGTGACTCGAGTCAGATACTTTCCTACGAGCAGTACTTC.

The gene calls are TRBV2 and TRBJ2-2; 10 bases agree with TRBD2. V dropped 6 bases and J dropped 1; count of bases not matched to a gene: 5. Germline values: CDR1 SNHLY, CDR2 FYNNEI. The CDR3 extends over 16 amino acids. CDR3 in amino acids: CASSRTSGVNTGELFF. The CDR3 region has the DNA TGTGCCAGCAGCAGAACTAGCGGGGTGAACACCGGGGAGCTGTTTTTT.

This clonotype was seen more than once but under ten times. The chain has TRBV5-6 and TRBJ2-5; D is unresolved. This CDR3 has 15 residues. V lost 4 bases, J lost 0 bases, and 13 bases lay in between. Per the germline V gene, CDR1 is SGHDT and CDR2 is YYEEEE. In DNA, the CDR3 is TGTGCCAGCAGCCTCTCTGTAGCCCACCAAGAGACCCAGTACTTC. This encodes CASSLSVAHQETQYF. The variable domain in full, with the rest retrieved from reference TRBV5-6 and TRBJ2-5, is DAGVTQSPTHLIKTRGQQVTLRCSPKSGHDTVSWYQQALGQGPQFIFQYYEEEERQRGNFPDRFSGHQFPNYSSELNVNALLLGDSALYLCASSLSVAHQETQYFGPGTRLLVL.

The table lists this clonotype with many counts. The chain has TRBV7-8 and TRBJ2-1; a weak D match, TRBD2 (6 bases). Germline V gene sequence: CDR1 SGHVS, CDR2 FQNEAQ. The CDR3 sequence is 16 residues long. V shed 5 bases and J shed 4 bases, with 18 bases lying between them. The CDR3 DNA reads TGTGCCAGCAGCCTGGGTCGGGGGTCTGGGTACAATGAGCAGTTCTTC. It specifies CASSLGRGSGYNEQFF. Full variable domain (rest looked up from reference TRBV7-8 and TRBJ2-1): GAGVSQSPRYKVAKRGQDVALRCDPISGHVSLFWYQQALGQGPEFLTYFQNEAQLDKSGLPSDRFFAERPEGSVSTLKIQRTQQEDSAVYLCASSLGRGSGYNEQFFGPGTRLTVL.

The V and J genes are TRBV7-3 and TRBJ1-2; 7 bases are shared with TRBD1. The length of the CDR3 is 14 residues. Germline V gene lookup returns CDR1 SGHTA and CDR2 FQGTGA. V dropped 0 bases and J dropped 6; count of bases not matched to a gene: 4. The CDR3 DNA reads as TGTGCCAGCAGCTTAACCCAGGGGACAGATGGCTACACCTTC. It encodes CASSLTQGTDGYTF. Full variable domain (outside the CDR3, taken from reference TRBV7-3 and TRBJ1-2): GAGVSQTPSNKVTEKGKYVELRCDPISGHTALYWYRQSLGQGPEFLIYFQGTGAADDSGLPNDRFFAVRPEGSVSTLKIQRTERGDSAVYLCASSLTQGTDGYTFGSGTRLTVV.

Notes on this clonotype: One end of the junction is discordant with germline, which a read error may explain. The rearrangement links TRBV20-1 to TRBJ1-1; perhaps TRBD1 as D (5 bases). This CDR3 spans 13 amino acids. The germline V gene has CDR1 DFQATT and CDR2 SNEGSKA (reference sequence). CDR3 nucleotides: TGCAGTGCTCAGGCGGGGGGAGCCACTGCAGCTTTCTTT. This encodes CSAQAGGATAAFF.

Many counts were recorded for this clonotype. CDR3 amino acids: CASSLLHRQETQYF. The CDR3 DNA reads as TGTGCCAGCAGCTTATTGCATAGACAAGAGACCCAGTACTTC. This chain joins TRBV11-2 and TRBJ2-5; no firm D call. V lost 2 bases, J lost 2 bases, and 9 bases lay in between. CDR3 length: 14 amino acids. Germline CDR1 reads SGHAT; CDR2 reads FQNNGV.

The chain employs TRBV20-1 and TRBJ1-5; D not resolved. Trimming pared 5 bases from V and 0 bases from J, leaving 11 bases between. The germline V gene encodes CDR1 DFQATT and CDR2 SNEGSKA (reference sequence). This CDR3 contains 14 residues. As DNA, the CDR3 is TGCAGTGCTCGACACCTCTATAGCAATCAGCCCCAGCATTTT. This encodes CSARHLYSNQPQHF.

This chain connects TRBV2 to TRBJ1-5; D call uncertain. The germline CDR1 and CDR2 sequences are SNHLY and FYNNEI. Trimming cost V 0 bases and J 1 base, with 7 bases left between them. The CDR3 sequence is 15 residues long. CDR3 nucleotide sequence: TGTGCCAGCAGTGAAGCGCTGTTGAGCAATCAGCCCCAGCATTTT. Translating it yields CASSEALLSNQPQHF.

The sample holds a few counts of this clonotype. The J gene is TRBJ2-1, the V gene TRBV20-1, with 8 bases fitting TRBD2. Germline CDR1 and CDR2: DFQATT and SNEGSKA (reference sequence). J was trimmed by 4 bases and V by 4 bases; bases with no gene match: 3. This CDR3 has 13 amino acids. Here the CDR3 reads CSATVAGYNEQFF. For the CDR3, the DNA is TGCAGTGCTACAGTAGCGGGGTACAATGAGCAGTTCTTC.

This clonotype has at least ten counts. The CDR3 region has the DNA TGTGCCAGCAGCTTAGTCGGGACAGAACTTCGGGAAGCTTTCTTT. Its protein product is CASSLVGTELREAFF. This chain links TRBV7-9 with TRBJ1-1; 7 bases fit TRBD1. J lost 8 bases, V lost 1 base, and 10 bases had no gene match. The CDR3 has 15 residues. Germline V CDR1 and CDR2: SEHNR, FQNEAQ (reference sequence).

This clonotype was counted at least ten times. V gene TRBV12-3 or TRBV12-4 combines with J gene TRBJ2-5, with TRBD1 identical over 8 bases. The V gene end was trimmed by 6 bases and the J gene end by 2 bases; junction bases not matched to a gene: 8. This CDR3 region has 15 residues. The CDR3 is CASSADRGPQETQYF. The CDR3 DNA reads as TGTGCCAGCAGCGCAGACAGGGGACCTCAAGAGACCCAGTACTTC.

V gene TRBV20-1 combines with J gene TRBJ2-5, with 9 bases matching TRBD2. In germline, CDR1 is DFQATT, CDR2 SNEGSKA (reference sequence). The CDR3 has 15 amino acids. The V gene end was trimmed by 3 bases and the J gene end by 2 bases; junction bases not matched to a gene: 7. In DNA form, the CDR3 reads TGCAGTGCTAGGTCGCGACTAGCGGAACAAGAGACCCAGTACTTC. Its protein is CSARSRLAEQETQYF.

This clonotype was counted between two and nine times. The chain employs TRBV15 and TRBJ2-1; D could derive from TRBD1 or TRBD2 (5 bases each). The CDR3 loop spans 16 amino acids. V was clipped by 0 bases and J by 1 base, with 10 bases between them. Germline loops: CDR1 LNHNV, CDR2 YYDKDF (reference sequence). The CDR3 here is CATSREHGASYNEQFF. The CDR3 nucleotides read TGTGCCACCAGCAGAGAACACGGGGCATCCTACAATGAGCAGTTCTTC.

This clonotype was counted only a few times. J is TRBJ2-7 and V is TRBV11-2; D ambiguous. With 4 bases removed from V and 3 bases from J, the gap between germline ends came to 13 bases. There are 14 residues in the CDR3. Germline lookup yields CDR1 SGHAT and CDR2 FQNNGV. CDR3 nucleotides: TGTGCCAGCAGCTCCGGTATGGCAGGCTACGAGCAGTACTTC. Protein product: CASSSGMAGYEQYF.

The chain carries TRBV7-9 and TRBJ1-1; D may be TRBD1 (5 bases). V was shortened by 5 bases and J by 11 bases, with 21 bases between the two germline ends. The CDR3 consists of 14 residues. Looked up from germline, CDR1 is SEHNR and CDR2 is FQNEAQ (reference sequence). The CDR3 coding sequence is TGTGCCAGCAGCCCCCGTGGCAGGGCGTCGGGGGCTTTCTTT. It encodes CASSPRGRASGAFF.

This clonotype showed up just a few times. The chain couples TRBV12-3 or TRBV12-4 to TRBJ2-5; D is undetermined. V was pared by 3 bases and J by 3 bases, with 8 bases between. The CDR3 length is 13 residues. The CDR3 DNA is TGTGCCAGCAGTTTGCTAGGCAAAGAGACCCAGTACTTC. This translates into CASSLLGKETQYF.

This clonotype was counted between two and nine times. This chain connects TRBV7-9 to TRBJ1-4; D is unclear. With 4 bases removed from V and 6 bases from J, the gap between germline ends came to 9 bases. Germline CDR1 reads SEHNR; CDR2 reads FQNEAQ (reference sequence). The CDR3 spans 13 residues. The chain's CDR3 is CASSSTDDEKLFF. CDR3 bases: TGTGCCAGCAGCTCCACAGATGATGAAAAACTGTTTTTT.

The rearrangement uses TRBV29-1 and TRBJ2-2, with D possibly TRBD2 on 6 matching bases. The length of the CDR3 is 12 residues. CDR1 is SQVTM and CDR2 is ANQGSEA in the germline V gene. The V gene lost 7 bases and the J gene lost 5 bases, with 11 bases spanning the gap. CDR3: CSGLGGTGELFF. CDR3 in DNA: TGCAGCGGACTGGGAGGAACCGGGGAGCTGTTTTTT.

A few counts support this clonotype. The CDR3 bases are TGTGCCAGCACTCACCCCCGCCTACAGAACACTGAAGCTTTCTTT. Encoded protein: CASTHPRLQNTEAFF. The J gene is TRBJ1-1, the V gene TRBV6-6; D is unclear. The V end lost 7 bases, the J end lost 1 base, and 16 bases lay between the germline ends. Germline CDR1 MNHNY, CDR2 SVGAGI (reference sequence). The CDR3 covers 15 residues.

This clonotype appeared a few times. The chain combines TRBV29-1 with TRBJ1-1; no firm D call. This CDR3 is 13 amino acids long. Germline values: CDR1 SQVTM, CDR2 ANQGSEA. Deletions cut 2 bases from V and 6 bases from J, with 13 bases between. DNA of the CDR3: TGCAGCGTTGAATGGGCTATCGGCGCTGAAGCTTTCTTT. Protein: CSVEWAIGAEAFF.

This clonotype occurred a few times. This chain connects TRBV7-6 to TRBJ1-6; 7 nucleotides agree with TRBD1. CDR3 length: 13 amino acids. V shed 4 bases, J shed 7 bases, and the junction held 1 base outside the gene matches. The V gene's germline CDR1 is SGHVS and CDR2 FNYEAQ. The CDR3 sequence: CASSSTGNSPLHF. CDR3 nucleotides: TGTGCCAGCAGCTCGACAGGGAATTCACCCCTCCACTTT. The full variable domain, completed using reference TRBV7-6 and TRBJ1-6, is GAGVSQSPRYKVTKRGQDVALRCDPISGHVSLYWYRQALGQGPEFLTYFNYEAQQDKSGLPNDRFSAERPEGSISTLTIQRTEQRDSAMYRCASSSTGNSPLHFGNGTRLTVT.

The V call is TRBV28, the J call TRBJ1-5; tentative D call: TRBD1 (5 bases). The germline gives CDR1 MDHEN, CDR2 SYDVKM. The ends were cut back, 6 bases at V and 7 bases at J, with 10 bases in the middle. The CDR3 is 12 amino acids. The CDR3: CASSHGGQPQHF. The CDR3 DNA reads as TGTGCCAGCAGCCACGGGGGGCAGCCCCAGCATTTT.

The J gene is TRBJ2-3, the V gene TRBV20-1; 7 bases line up with TRBD2. Germline V lookup: CDR1 DFQATT, CDR2 SNEGSKA (reference sequence). The CDR3 extends over 14 amino acids. V shed 4 bases, J shed 6 bases, and the junction held 10 bases outside the gene matches. The CDR3, as DNA: TGCAGTGCTATAGGAGCGGGGACTCGGGATACGCAGTATTTT. Its protein product is CSAIGAGTRDTQYF.